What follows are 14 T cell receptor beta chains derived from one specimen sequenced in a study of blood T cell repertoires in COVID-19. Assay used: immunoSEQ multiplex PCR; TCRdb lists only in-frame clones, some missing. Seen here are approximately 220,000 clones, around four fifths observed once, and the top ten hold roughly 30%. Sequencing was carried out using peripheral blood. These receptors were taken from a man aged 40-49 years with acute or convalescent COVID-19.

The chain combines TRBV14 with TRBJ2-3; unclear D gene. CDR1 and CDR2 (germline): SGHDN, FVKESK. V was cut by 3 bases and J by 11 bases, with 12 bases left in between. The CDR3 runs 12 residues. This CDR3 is CASSQVTDRQYF. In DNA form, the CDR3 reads TGTGCCAGCAGCCAGGTCACAGATCGGCAGTATTTT.

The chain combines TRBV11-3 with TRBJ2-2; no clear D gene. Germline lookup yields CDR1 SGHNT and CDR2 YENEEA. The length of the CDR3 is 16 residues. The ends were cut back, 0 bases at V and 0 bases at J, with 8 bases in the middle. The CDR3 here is CASSLDGQANTGELFF. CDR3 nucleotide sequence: TGTGCCAGCAGCTTAGATGGGCAGGCGAACACCGGGGAGCTGTTTTTT. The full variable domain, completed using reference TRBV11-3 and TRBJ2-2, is EAGVVQSPRYKIIEKKQPVAFWCNPISGHNTLYWYLQNLGQGPELLIRYENEEAVDDSQLPKDRFSAERLKGVDSTLKIQPAELGDSAVYLCASSLDGQANTGELFFGEGSRLTVL.

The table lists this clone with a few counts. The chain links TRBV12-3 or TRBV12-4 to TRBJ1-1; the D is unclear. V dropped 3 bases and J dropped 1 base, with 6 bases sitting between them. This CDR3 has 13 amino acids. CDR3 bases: TGTGCCAGCAGTTTCGCGTGGAACACTGAAGCTTTCTTT. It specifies CASSFAWNTEAFF.

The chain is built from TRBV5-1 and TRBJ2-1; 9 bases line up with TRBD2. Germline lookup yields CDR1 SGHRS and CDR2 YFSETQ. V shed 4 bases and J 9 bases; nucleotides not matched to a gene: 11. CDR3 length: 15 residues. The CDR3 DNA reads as TGCGCCAGCAGCCTCCTCGGGACTAGCTTAGGTGAGCAGTTCTTC. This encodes CASSLLGTSLGEQFF.

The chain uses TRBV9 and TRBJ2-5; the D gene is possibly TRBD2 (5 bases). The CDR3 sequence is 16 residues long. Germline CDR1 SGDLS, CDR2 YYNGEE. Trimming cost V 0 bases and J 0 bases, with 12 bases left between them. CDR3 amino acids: CASSVGVAIDQETQYF. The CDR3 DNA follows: TGTGCCAGCAGCGTAGGGGTAGCGATAGACCAAGAGACCCAGTACTTC.

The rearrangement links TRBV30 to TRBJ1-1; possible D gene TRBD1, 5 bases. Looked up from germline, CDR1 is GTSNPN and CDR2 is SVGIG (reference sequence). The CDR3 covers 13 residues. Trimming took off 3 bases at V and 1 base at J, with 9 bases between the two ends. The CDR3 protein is CAWSAGPNTEAFF. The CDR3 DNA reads TGTGCCTGGAGCGCGGGGCCGAACACTGAAGCTTTCTTT. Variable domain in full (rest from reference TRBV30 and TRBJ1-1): SQTIHQWPATLVQPVGSPLSLECTVEGTSNPNLYWYRQAAGRGLQLLFYSVGIGQISSEVPQNLSASRPQDRQFILSSKKLLLSDSGFYLCAWSAGPNTEAFFGQGTRLTVV.

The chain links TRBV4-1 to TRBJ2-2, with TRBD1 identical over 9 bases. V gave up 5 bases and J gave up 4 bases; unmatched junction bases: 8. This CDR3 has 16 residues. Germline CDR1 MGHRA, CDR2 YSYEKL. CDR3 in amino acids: CASSSAGQGGTGELFF. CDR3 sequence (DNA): TGCGCCAGCAGCTCCGCGGGACAGGGTGGCACCGGGGAGCTGTTTTTT.

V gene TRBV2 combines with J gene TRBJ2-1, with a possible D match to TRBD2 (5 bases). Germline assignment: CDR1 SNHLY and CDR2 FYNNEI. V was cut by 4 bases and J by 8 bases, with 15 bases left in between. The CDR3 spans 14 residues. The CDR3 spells CASSAALAGHEQFF. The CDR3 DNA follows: TGTGCCAGCAGTGCGGCTCTAGCTGGGCATGAGCAGTTCTTC.

This CDR3 is CASSGDRGRANYGYTF. The CDR3 DNA follows: TGTGCCAGCTCCGGAGACAGGGGGAGAGCTAACTATGGCTACACCTTC. The V call is TRBV18, the J call TRBJ1-2; 9 bases are a match to TRBD1. V lost 6 bases to trimming and J lost 0 bases; unmatched junction nucleotides: 8. Germline V gene lookup returns CDR1 KGHSH and CDR2 LQKENI. The CDR3 is made up of 16 amino acids.

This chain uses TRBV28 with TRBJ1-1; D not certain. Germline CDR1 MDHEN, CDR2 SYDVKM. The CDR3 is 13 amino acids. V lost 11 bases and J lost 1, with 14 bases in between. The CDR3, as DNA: TGTGCCTCCCTACGCCTACCGAACACTGAAGCTTTCTTT. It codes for CASLRLPNTEAFF.

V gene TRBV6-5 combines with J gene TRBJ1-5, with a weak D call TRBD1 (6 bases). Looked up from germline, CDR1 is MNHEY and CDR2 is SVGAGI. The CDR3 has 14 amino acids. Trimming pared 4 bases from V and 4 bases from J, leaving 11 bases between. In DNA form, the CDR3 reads TGTGCCAGCAGTTCGGACAGTTTTAATCAGCCCCAGCATTTT. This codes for CASSSDSFNQPQHF.

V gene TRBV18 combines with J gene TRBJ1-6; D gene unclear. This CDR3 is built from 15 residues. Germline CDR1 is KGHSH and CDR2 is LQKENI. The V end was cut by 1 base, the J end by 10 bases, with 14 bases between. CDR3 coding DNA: TGTGCCAGCTCACCACAAAGGGAAGAGGGATCACCCCTCCACTTT. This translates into CASSPQREEGSPLHF.

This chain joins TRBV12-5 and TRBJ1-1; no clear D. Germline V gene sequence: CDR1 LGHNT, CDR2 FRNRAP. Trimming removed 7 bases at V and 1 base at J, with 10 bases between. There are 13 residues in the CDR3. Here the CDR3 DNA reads TGTGCTAGTGCGTACCGACAGAACACTGAAGCTTTCTTT. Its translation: CASAYRQNTEAFF.

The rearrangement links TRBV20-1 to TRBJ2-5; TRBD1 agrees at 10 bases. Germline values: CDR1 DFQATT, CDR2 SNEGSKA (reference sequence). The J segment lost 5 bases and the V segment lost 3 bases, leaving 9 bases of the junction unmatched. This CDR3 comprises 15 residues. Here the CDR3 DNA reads TGCAGTGCTAGTATCCGGGACAGGGGTGGGGAGACCCAGTACTTC. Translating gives CSASIRDRGGETQYF.